A single TCR beta chain is shown here with its context. Its target is unknown. Following RNA extraction, reverse transcription yielded cDNA that acted as the sequencing template. The assay was immunoSEQ multiplex PCR, and TCRdb's table has in-frame clones only and misses some. The sample lists more than 85,000 clones, approximately 60% occurring once. As for treatment: oral pan-JAK inhibitor, 5-10 mg twice daily. Lesional scalp punch biopsies and peripheral blood were collected from alopecia areata patients. This specimen comes from a study of CD8+ T cells in alopecia areata. Overall study results and limits: Expanded CD8+ clones among the top 100, as well as scalp clonality, were significantly decreased by tofacitinib.

V was pared by 3 bases and J by 3 bases, with 15 bases between. Germline CDR1 reads SQVTM; CDR2 reads ANQGSEA. The CDR3 runs to 14 residues. The source is a human donor with alopecia areata. The starting material was CD8+ T cells sorted from blood, obtained at week 4, from a patient treated with tofacitinib. The rearrangement uses TRBV29-1 and TRBJ2-7; D is possibly TRBD1 or TRBD2 (5 bases each). This CDR3 is CSVEGTGRIYEQYF. In DNA form, the CDR3 reads TGCAGCGTTGAGGGGACCGGACGGATCTACGAGCAGTACTTC.